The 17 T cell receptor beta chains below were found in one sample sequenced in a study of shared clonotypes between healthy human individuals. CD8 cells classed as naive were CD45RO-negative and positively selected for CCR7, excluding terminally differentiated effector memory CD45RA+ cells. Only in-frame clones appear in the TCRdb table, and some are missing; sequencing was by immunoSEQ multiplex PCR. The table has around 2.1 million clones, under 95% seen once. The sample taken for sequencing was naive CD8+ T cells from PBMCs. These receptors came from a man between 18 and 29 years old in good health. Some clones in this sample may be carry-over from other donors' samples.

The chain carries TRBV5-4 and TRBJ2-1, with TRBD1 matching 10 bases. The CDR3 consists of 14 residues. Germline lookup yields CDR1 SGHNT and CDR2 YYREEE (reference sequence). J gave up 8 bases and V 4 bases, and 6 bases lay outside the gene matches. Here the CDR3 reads CASSRPGTGDEQFF. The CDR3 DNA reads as TGTGCCAGCAGCCGTCCCGGGACAGGGGATGAGCAGTTCTTC.

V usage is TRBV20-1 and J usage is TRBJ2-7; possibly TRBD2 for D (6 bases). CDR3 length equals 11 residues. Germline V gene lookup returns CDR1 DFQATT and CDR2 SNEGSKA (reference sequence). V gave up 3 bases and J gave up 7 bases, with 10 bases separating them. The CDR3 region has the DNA TGCAGTGCTAGTGTTCGGGGGGAGCAGTACTTC. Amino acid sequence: CSASVRGEQYF.

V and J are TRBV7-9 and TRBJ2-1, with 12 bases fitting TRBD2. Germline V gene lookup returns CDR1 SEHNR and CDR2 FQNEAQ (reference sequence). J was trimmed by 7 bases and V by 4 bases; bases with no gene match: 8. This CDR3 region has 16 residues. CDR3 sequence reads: CASSSRLAGVRNEQFF. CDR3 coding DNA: TGTGCCAGCAGCTCAAGACTAGCGGGAGTTCGGAATGAGCAGTTCTTC.

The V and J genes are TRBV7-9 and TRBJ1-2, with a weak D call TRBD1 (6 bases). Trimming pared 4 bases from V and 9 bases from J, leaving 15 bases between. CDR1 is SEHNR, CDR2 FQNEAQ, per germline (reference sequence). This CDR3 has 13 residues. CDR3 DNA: TGTGCCAGCAGCTCAGGCTACAGGGAACGCTACACCTTC. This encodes CASSSGYRERYTF.

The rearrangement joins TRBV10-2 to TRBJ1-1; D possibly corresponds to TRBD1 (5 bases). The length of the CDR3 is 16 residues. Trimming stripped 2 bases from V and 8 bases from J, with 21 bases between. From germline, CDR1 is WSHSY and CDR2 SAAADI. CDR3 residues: CASSEPPGERDEEAFF. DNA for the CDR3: TGCGCCAGCAGTGAGCCGCCCGGGGAACGGGACGAAGAAGCTTTCTTT.

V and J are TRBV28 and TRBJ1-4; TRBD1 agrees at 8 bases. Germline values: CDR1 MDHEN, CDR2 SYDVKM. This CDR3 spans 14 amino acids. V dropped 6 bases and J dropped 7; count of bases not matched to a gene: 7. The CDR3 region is CASSSTGEAEKLFF. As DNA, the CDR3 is TGTGCCAGCAGCTCGACAGGGGAGGCTGAAAAACTGTTTTTT. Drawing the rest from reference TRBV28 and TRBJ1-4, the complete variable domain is DVKVTQSSRYLVKRTGEKVFLECVQDMDHENMFWYRQDPGLGLRLIYFSYDVKMKEKGDIPEGYSVSREKKERFSLILESASTNQTSMYLCASSSTGEAEKLFFGSGTQLSVL.

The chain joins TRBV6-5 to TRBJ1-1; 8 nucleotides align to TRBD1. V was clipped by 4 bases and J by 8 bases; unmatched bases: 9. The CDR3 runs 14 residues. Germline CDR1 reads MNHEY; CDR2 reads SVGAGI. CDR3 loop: CASSSQPGQVEAFF. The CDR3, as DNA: TGTGCCAGCAGTTCCCAGCCGGGACAGGTGGAAGCTTTCTTT.

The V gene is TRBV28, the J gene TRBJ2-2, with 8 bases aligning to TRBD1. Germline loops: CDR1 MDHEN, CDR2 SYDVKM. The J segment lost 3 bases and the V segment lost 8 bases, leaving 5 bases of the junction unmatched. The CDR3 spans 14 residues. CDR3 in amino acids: CASSGQGDTGELFF. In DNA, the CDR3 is TGTGCCAGCTCTGGACAGGGTGACACCGGGGAGCTGTTTTTT.

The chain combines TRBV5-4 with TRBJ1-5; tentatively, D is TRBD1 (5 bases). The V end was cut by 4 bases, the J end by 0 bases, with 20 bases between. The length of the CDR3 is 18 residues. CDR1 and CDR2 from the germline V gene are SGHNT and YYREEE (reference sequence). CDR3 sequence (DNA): TGTGCCAGCAGCGACGGTCCACTAACAGGAAATAGCAATCAGCCCCAGCATTTT. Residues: CASSDGPLTGNSNQPQHF. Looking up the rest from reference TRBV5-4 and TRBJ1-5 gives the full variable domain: ETGVTQSPTHLIKTRGQQVTLRCSSQSGHNTVSWYQQALGQGPQFIFQYYREEENGRGNFPPRFSGLQFPNYSSELNVNALELDDSALYLCASSDGPLTGNSNQPQHFGDGTRLSIL.

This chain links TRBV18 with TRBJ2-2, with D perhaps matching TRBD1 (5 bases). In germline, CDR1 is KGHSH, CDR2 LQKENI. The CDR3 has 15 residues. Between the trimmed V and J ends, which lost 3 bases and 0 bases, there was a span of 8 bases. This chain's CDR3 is CASSPRTTNTGELFF. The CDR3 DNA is TGTGCCAGCTCACCTCGGACAACGAACACCGGGGAGCTGTTTTTT.

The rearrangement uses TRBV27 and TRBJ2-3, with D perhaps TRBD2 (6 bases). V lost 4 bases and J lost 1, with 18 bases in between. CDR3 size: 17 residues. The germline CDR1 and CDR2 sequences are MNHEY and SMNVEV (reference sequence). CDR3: CASSSWDSSGGTDTQYF. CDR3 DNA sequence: TGTGCCAGCAGTTCTTGGGACTCGTCCGGGGGCACAGATACGCAGTATTTT.

The CDR3 protein is CASSQVAGGTREQYF. CDR3 bases: TGCGCCAGCAGCCAAGTAGCGGGAGGCACCCGCGAGCAGTACTTC. The rearrangement joins TRBV4-3 to TRBJ2-7, with TRBD2 matching over 10 bases. The trim removed 1 base at V and 6 bases at J, leaving 6 bases unmatched. The CDR3 has 15 residues. Germline V gene lookup returns CDR1 LGHNA and CDR2 YSLEER.

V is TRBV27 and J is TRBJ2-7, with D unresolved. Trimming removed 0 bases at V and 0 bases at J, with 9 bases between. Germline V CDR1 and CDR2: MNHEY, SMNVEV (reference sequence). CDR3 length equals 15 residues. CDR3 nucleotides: TGTGCCAGCAGTTTATCCCTGATTAGCTCCTACGAGCAGTACTTC. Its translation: CASSLSLISSYEQYF.

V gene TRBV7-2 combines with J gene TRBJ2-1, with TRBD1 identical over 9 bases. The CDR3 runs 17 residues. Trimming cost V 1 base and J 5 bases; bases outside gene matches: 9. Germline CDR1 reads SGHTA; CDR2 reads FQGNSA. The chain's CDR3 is CASSLVSGQGQNNEQFF. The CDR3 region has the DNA TGTGCCAGCAGCTTAGTATCGGGACAGGGTCAGAACAATGAGCAGTTCTTC. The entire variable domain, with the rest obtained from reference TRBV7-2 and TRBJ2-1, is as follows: GAGVSQSPSNKVTEKGKDVELRCDPISGHTALYWYRQSLGQGLEFLIYFQGNSAPDKSGLPSDRFSAERTGGSVSTLTIQRTQQEDSAVYLCASSLVSGQGQNNEQFFGPGTRLTVL.

For the CDR3, the DNA is TGTGCCAGCAGCTTGGGAGGGGGAGGGTCCTACGAGCAGTACTTC. This codes for CASSLGGGGSYEQYF. The rearrangement joins TRBV5-4 to TRBJ2-7, with a possible D match to TRBD2 (7 bases). Germline CDR1 reads SGHNT; CDR2 reads YYREEE (reference sequence). This CDR3 is 15 amino acids long. Trimming left V 0 bases short and J 1 base short, with 11 bases between.

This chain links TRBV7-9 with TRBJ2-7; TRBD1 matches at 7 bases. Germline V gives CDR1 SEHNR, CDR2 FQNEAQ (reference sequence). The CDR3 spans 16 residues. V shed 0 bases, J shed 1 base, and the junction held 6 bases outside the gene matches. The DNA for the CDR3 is TGTGCCAGCAGCTTAGCCTCGGGACAGCGTTCCTACGAGCAGTACTTC. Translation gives CASSLASGQRSYEQYF. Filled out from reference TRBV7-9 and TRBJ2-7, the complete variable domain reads DTGVSQNPRHKITKRGQNVTFRCDPISEHNRLYWYRQTLGQGPEFLTYFQNEAQLEKSRLLSDRFSAERPKGSFSTLEIQRTEQGDSAMYLCASSLASGQRSYEQYFGPGTRLTVT.

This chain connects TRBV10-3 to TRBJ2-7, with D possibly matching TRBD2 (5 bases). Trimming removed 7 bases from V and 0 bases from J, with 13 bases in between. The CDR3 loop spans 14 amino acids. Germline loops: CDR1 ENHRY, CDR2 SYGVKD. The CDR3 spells CAIKPDSSSYEQYF. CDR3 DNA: TGTGCCATCAAGCCGGACTCCAGCTCCTACGAGCAGTACTTC.